This entry is about one TCR beta chain. This entry comes from a study of blood T cell repertoires in COVID-19. Across the whole study: Sites across the United States, Italy and Spain contributed samples from acute and convalescent COVID-19. In each case, the material was cDNA or gDNA derived from T cells, B-cell-depleted T cells, or PBMCs.

This CDR3 has 12 residues. Germline values: CDR1 LNHNV, CDR2 YYDKDF (reference sequence). V was trimmed by 4 bases and J by 2 bases, leaving 5 bases between them. In the study's own analysis: From reference gene primer amplification, estimates of nucleated cell counts were derived. Here immunoSEQ multiplex PCR was the method, and the copy in TCRdb shows in-frame clones only, minus some. V, J and clone size reflect that table, while D and trimming were determined from the DNA. The sample has 250,000 to 350,000 clones, roughly 90% seen once. Sequenced sample: PBMCs or T cells enriched from blood (not recorded which). The clonotype comes from a woman under 30 with acute COVID-19. The chain has TRBV15 and TRBJ1-2, with D unclear. The CDR3 spells CATSTLNYGYTF. Written as DNA, the CDR3 is TGTGCCACCAGCACTTTGAACTATGGCTACACCTTC.